Below, 32 T cell receptor beta chains from the same sample are listed, as sequenced in a study of Ad26.COV2.S vaccination and SARS-CoV-2 variants. Sequencing used immunoSEQ multiplex PCR; TCRdb keeps in-frame clones, though not all of them. The sample records hundreds of thousands of clones, 75% to 90% being singletons. Treatment indicated: around 19 received Ad26.COV2.S at low or high dose, single or two shots; 5 received placebo; per-sample allocation not given. Samples were taken on day 63 after the first vaccine or placebo injection. The sample here was peripheral blood, taken in a trial of Ad26.COV2.S vaccine versus placebo. The receptors were sampled from a person between 18 and 60 years old who received the Ad26.COV2.S COVID-19 vaccine or a placebo.

The rearrangement joins TRBV25-1 to TRBJ2-5; 8 nucleotides agree with TRBD1. CDR1 and CDR2 from the germline V gene are MGHDK and SYGVNS. The CDR3 sequence is 14 residues long. J was trimmed by 2 bases and V by 5 bases; bases with no gene match: 4. CDR3 amino acids: CASSIRQGQETQYF. CDR3 in DNA: TGTGCCAGCAGTATTCGACAGGGGCAAGAGACCCAGTACTTC.

The V call is TRBV7-9, the J call TRBJ1-1; no clear D gene. The CDR3 is 15 amino acids. The germline gives CDR1 SEHNR, CDR2 FQNEAQ (reference sequence). V lost 1 base and J 1 base, leaving 10 bases between the germline ends. In DNA form, the CDR3 reads TGTGCCAGCAGCTTAGTCGGAGTAAGGAACACTGAAGCTTTCTTT. It encodes CASSLVGVRNTEAFF.

V gene TRBV6-6 combines with J gene TRBJ1-2, with TRBD1 as a possible D gene (5 bases). This CDR3 comprises 12 residues. Trimming shortened V by 6 bases and J by 2 bases, and 7 bases separated the two germline ends. Germline V gene data show CDR1 as MNHNY and CDR2 as SVGAGI (reference sequence). The CDR3 is CASRSGNYGYTF. The CDR3 coding sequence is TGTGCCAGCAGGTCAGGGAACTATGGCTACACCTTC.

The rearrangement links TRBV28 to TRBJ2-7; 9 bases agree with TRBD1. V lost 4 bases to trimming and J lost 3 bases; unmatched junction nucleotides: 7. This CDR3 has 15 residues. Germline values: CDR1 MDHEN, CDR2 SYDVKM. The CDR3 protein is CASSSRDRDYYEQYF. Here the CDR3 DNA reads TGTGCCAGCAGTTCCCGGGACAGGGATTACTACGAGCAGTACTTC.

The V and J genes are TRBV6-5 and TRBJ1-5, with TRBD1 identical over 8 bases. Germline CDR1 is MNHEY and CDR2 is SVGAGI. After removal of 7 bases from V and 4 bases from J, the junction contained 6 bases not matched to a gene. CDR3 length: 14 amino acids. CDR3 loop: CASNPGQENQPQHF. CDR3 in DNA: TGTGCCAGCAACCCGGGACAGGAGAATCAGCCCCAGCATTTT.

J is TRBJ2-2 and V is TRBV6-1; D is ambiguous. This CDR3 has 19 amino acids. Trimming pared 2 bases from V and 4 bases from J, leaving 23 bases between. CDR1 MNHNS and CDR2 SASEGT come from the germline V gene. The CDR3 sequence: CASSELLFRSKGGTGELFF. CDR3 in DNA: TGTGCCAGCAGTGAATTATTGTTTCGGAGCAAAGGCGGCACCGGGGAGCTGTTTTTT.

In this sample, this clone turned up once. V is TRBV3-1 (or the pseudogene TRBV3-2) and J is TRBJ1-1, with D unresolved. Germline V CDR1 and CDR2: LGHDT, YNNKEL (reference sequence). There are 16 residues in the CDR3. The V end was cut by 0 bases, the J end by 1 base, with 12 bases between. This CDR3 is CASSQDLETKNTEAFF. For the CDR3, the DNA is TGTGCCAGCAGCCAAGATTTGGAGACCAAGAACACTGAAGCTTTCTTT.

The chain is built from TRBV28 and TRBJ2-7; 14 nucleotides match TRBD2. This CDR3 contains 14 residues. V lost 8 bases to trimming and J lost 7 bases; unmatched junction nucleotides: 7. The germline V gene encodes CDR1 MDHEN and CDR2 SYDVKM. CDR3 residues: CASETSGRAGEQYF. The DNA of the CDR3 is TGTGCCAGCGAGACTAGCGGGAGGGCTGGTGAGCAGTACTTC.

The rearrangement joins TRBV13 to TRBJ2-2; perhaps TRBD1 as D (6 bases). V lost 0 bases and J 7 bases, leaving 12 bases between the germline ends. Germline CDR1 PRHDT, CDR2 FYEKMQ (reference sequence). The CDR3 covers 15 residues. DNA of the CDR3: TGTGCCAGCAGCTTAGGCCGGTCAGGGGTCGGGGAGCTGTTTTTT. Its translation: CASSLGRSGVGELFF.

The V gene is TRBV5-4, the J gene TRBJ2-7, with 9 bases identical to TRBD2. Germline V gene lookup returns CDR1 SGHNT and CDR2 YYREEE (reference sequence). This CDR3 is 15 amino acids long. The junction had 6 bases not matched to a gene; V was cut back by 3 bases and J by 2 bases. The CDR3 reads CASSSGTSLTYEQYF. DNA for the CDR3: TGTGCCAGCAGCTCAGGGACTAGCTTAACCTACGAGCAGTACTTC.

This rearrangement joins TRBV5-4 to TRBJ1-1, with 7 bases lining up with TRBD1. Per germline, CDR1 SGHNT and CDR2 YYREEE (reference sequence). Trimming at V came to 3 bases and at J to 9 bases, leaving 11 bases not matched to a gene. The CDR3 extends over 14 amino acids. The CDR3 DNA reads as TGTGCCAGCAGCTCCGACAGGGTTGAGCCGAAAGCTTTCTTT. Amino acids: CASSSDRVEPKAFF. The variable domain in full, with the rest retrieved from reference TRBV5-4 and TRBJ1-1, is ETGVTQSPTHLIKTRGQQVTLRCSSQSGHNTVSWYQQALGQGPQFIFQYYREEENGRGNFPPRFSGLQFPNYSSELNVNALELDDSALYLCASSSDRVEPKAFFGQGTRLTVV.

The chain joins TRBV6-5 to TRBJ1-6; 7 bases agree with TRBD1. Unmatched junction bases numbered 4, after V lost 6 bases and J lost 5 bases. Germline V gives CDR1 MNHEY, CDR2 SVGAGI. CDR3 length: 14 residues. DNA for the CDR3: TGTGCCAGCAGAGGGACAGCGAATAATTCACCCCTCCACTTT. Protein sequence: CASRGTANNSPLHF.

This chain connects TRBV2 to TRBJ2-7; 9 nucleotides match TRBD1. CDR1 is SNHLY, CDR2 FYNNEI, per germline. The CDR3 spans 14 residues. The trim removed 6 bases at V and 4 bases at J, leaving 7 bases unmatched. The DNA for the CDR3 is TGTGCCAGCAGCTTTAACAGGGGGCTTTACGAGCAGTACTTC. It encodes CASSFNRGLYEQYF. Variable domain in full (rest from reference TRBV2 and TRBJ2-7): EPEVTQTPSHQVTQMGQEVILRCVPISNHLYFYWYRQILGQKVEFLVSFYNNEISEKSEIFDDQFSVERPDGSNFTLKIRSTKLEDSAMYFCASSFNRGLYEQYFGPGTRLTVT.

This clone was found once. This chain links TRBV5-1 with TRBJ2-1; possibly TRBD1 or TRBD2 for D (5 bases each). Trimming took off 1 base at V and 7 bases at J, with 18 bases between the two ends. This CDR3 spans 16 amino acids. Per germline, CDR1 SGHRS and CDR2 YFSETQ. CDR3 sequence: CASSLMQQVRGNEQFF. DNA of the CDR3: TGCGCCAGCAGCTTGATGCAACAGGTACGGGGTAATGAGCAGTTCTTC.

This chain links TRBV7-2 with TRBJ1-1, with a tentative D call TRBD1 (6 bases). Trimming shortened V by 0 bases and J by 7 bases, and 9 bases separated the two germline ends. The germline V gene has CDR1 SGHTA and CDR2 FQGNSA. The CDR3 sequence is 13 residues long. The CDR3 nucleotides read TGTGCCAGCAGCTTAGCAAGGGGGGATGAAGCTTTCTTT. Its translation: CASSLARGDEAFF.

The rearrangement links TRBV4-2 to TRBJ1-2; no reliable D call. The CDR3 has 14 residues. From germline, CDR1 is LGHNA and CDR2 YNFKEQ. The V and J ends lost 0 bases and 4 bases respectively, with 9 bases between them. CDR3 amino acids: CASSQESRFYGYTF. In DNA, the CDR3 is TGTGCCAGCAGCCAAGAGAGCAGGTTCTATGGCTACACCTTC.

V and J are TRBV7-3 and TRBJ2-1; TRBD2 matches at 10 bases. V was pared by 4 bases and J by 0 bases, with 0 bases of the junction left unmatched. Germline V gene lookup returns CDR1 SGHTA and CDR2 FQGTGA. The CDR3 consists of 15 residues. CDR3 DNA: TGTGCCAGCAGCTCTAGCGGGGGCTCCTACAATGAGCAGTTCTTC. Encoded protein: CASSSSGGSYNEQFF.

The rearrangement links TRBV2 to TRBJ2-5, with 7 bases matching TRBD1. V lost 6 bases and J lost 4; bases outside the gene matches: 8. Germline-derived CDR1 and CDR2 are SNHLY and FYNNEI. This CDR3 contains 14 residues. CDR3 nucleotides: TGTGCCAGCAGATCGTCAGGGGGAGCAGAGACCCAGTACTTC. This translates into CASRSSGGAETQYF.

The rearrangement uses TRBV27 and TRBJ1-1; D not certain. The CDR3 extends over 13 amino acids. The V end was cut by 3 bases, the J end by 3 bases, with 8 bases between. Germline assignment: CDR1 MNHEY and CDR2 SMNVEV (reference sequence). This CDR3 reads CASSFLYYTEAFF. The DNA of the CDR3 is TGTGCCAGCAGTTTTTTGTACTACACTGAAGCTTTCTTT.

The chain carries TRBV6-5 and TRBJ1-1, with 7 bases identical to TRBD1. V lost 6 bases and J lost 3; bases outside the gene matches: 4. The length of the CDR3 is 13 residues. CDR1 and CDR2 from the germline V gene are MNHEY and SVGAGI. CDR3 DNA: TGTGCCAGCAGACTTACAGGGGACACTGAAGCTTTCTTT. It is translated as CASRLTGDTEAFF.

The chain links TRBV28 to TRBJ2-2; 7 bases align to TRBD2. CDR1 is MDHEN, CDR2 SYDVKM, per germline. This CDR3 has 13 residues. J gave up 6 bases and V 2 bases, and 0 bases lay outside the gene matches. DNA of the CDR3: TGTGCCAGCAGTTTAGGGGGGGCCGGGGAGCTGTTTTTT. It translates to CASSLGGAGELFF.

The genes are TRBV12-3 or TRBV12-4 and TRBJ2-7; D not certain. This CDR3 spans 13 amino acids. V was trimmed by 7 bases and J by 0 bases, leaving 10 bases between them. CDR3: CASTTSSSYEQYF. Written as DNA, the CDR3 is TGTGCCAGCACCACCAGTAGCTCCTACGAGCAGTACTTC.

This chain connects TRBV6-5 to TRBJ1-5; 7 bases map to TRBD1. Trimming cost V 7 bases and J 5 bases; bases outside gene matches: 11. CDR1 is MNHEY, CDR2 SVGAGI, per germline. The CDR3 contains 15 residues. The CDR3 region is CASTAGTVPDQPQHF. CDR3 sequence (DNA): TGTGCCAGCACCGCCGGGACAGTTCCAGATCAGCCCCAGCATTTT.

This clone was seen a single time. CDR3 in DNA: TGTGCCAGCTCACCAGCAAGGACAGGAGACTATGGCTACACCTTC. Translating gives CASSPARTGDYGYTF. The gene calls are TRBV18 and TRBJ1-2, with 7 bases fitting TRBD1. Per the germline V gene, CDR1 is KGHSH and CDR2 is LQKENI. The V segment lost 2 bases and the J segment 3 bases; nucleotides outside the gene matches: 6. CDR3 size: 15 residues.

The chain has TRBV3-1 (or the pseudogene TRBV3-2) and TRBJ2-3; either TRBD1 or TRBD2 may fit D (5 bases each). CDR1 is LGHDT and CDR2 is YNNKEL in the germline V gene (reference sequence). V was pared by 3 bases and J by 4 bases, with 8 bases between. This CDR3 contains 13 residues. The CDR3, as DNA: TGTGCCAGCAGCCAGGGGACCTCAGATACGCAGTATTTT. Encoded protein: CASSQGTSDTQYF.

J is TRBJ2-1 and V is TRBV24-1, with D perhaps matching TRBD1 (9 bases). The CDR3 is made up of 18 amino acids. The V end was cut by 5 bases, the J end by 6 bases, with 25 bases between. The germline CDR1 and CDR2 sequences are KGHDR and SFDVKD. The CDR3 region is CATSGRQGGREGRNEQFF. CDR3 coding DNA: TGTGCCACCAGTGGGCGACAGGGGGGACGGGAGGGCCGCAATGAGCAGTTCTTC.

Only one count was recorded for this clone. The rearrangement joins TRBV6-1 to TRBJ1-1; D not certain. CDR1 and CDR2 from the germline V gene are MNHNS and SASEGT. The CDR3 is made up of 15 amino acids. Trimming left V 0 bases short and J 3 bases short, with 11 bases between. As DNA, the CDR3 is TGTGCCAGCAGTGAAGCGGCCGGGTCGGACACTGAAGCTTTCTTT. Its protein product is CASSEAAGSDTEAFF.

V and J are TRBV5-8 and TRBJ2-6; D remains ambiguous. V dropped 1 base and J dropped 0 bases, with 17 bases sitting between them. Germline CDR1 reads SGHTS; CDR2 reads YDEGEE. This CDR3 has 19 residues. CDR3 sequence reads: CASSLLRIGSPSGANVLTF. The DNA for the CDR3 is TGTGCCAGCAGCTTGTTGCGGATAGGATCGCCCTCTGGGGCCAACGTCCTGACTTTC.

J is TRBJ1-1 and V is TRBV19, with TRBD1 matching over 10 bases. Germline values: CDR1 LNHDA, CDR2 SQIVND (reference sequence). After removal of 5 bases from V and 5 bases from J, the junction contained 8 bases not matched to a gene. This CDR3 spans 15 amino acids. The CDR3 here is CASSGTGVGETEAFF. As DNA, the CDR3 is TGTGCCAGTAGTGGGACAGGGGTGGGAGAAACTGAAGCTTTCTTT.

The CDR3 coding sequence is TGTGCCAGCAGTAGAAGCGGGAGTGAGACCCAGTACTTC. It codes for CASSRSGSETQYF. This sequence joins TRBV28 and TRBJ2-5; 8 bases are shared with TRBD2. Germline-derived CDR1 and CDR2 are MDHEN and SYDVKM. V lost 5 bases, J lost 5 bases, and 4 bases stayed unmatched. The CDR3 has 13 residues. Looking up the rest from reference TRBV28 and TRBJ2-5 gives the full variable domain: DVKVTQSSRYLVKRTGEKVFLECVQDMDHENMFWYRQDPGLGLRLIYFSYDVKMKEKGDIPEGYSVSREKKERFSLILESASTNQTSMYLCASSRSGSETQYFGPGTRLLVL.

J is TRBJ1-3 and V is TRBV18; 7 nucleotides agree with TRBD1. Germline-derived CDR1 and CDR2 are KGHSH and LQKENI. The CDR3 totals 15 residues. V lost 6 bases to trimming and J lost 2 bases; unmatched junction nucleotides: 7. The CDR3 nucleotides read TGTGCCAGCTCTTCCGGGACAGTGACTGGAAACACCATATATTTT. It is translated as CASSSGTVTGNTIYF.

This chain links TRBV19 with TRBJ1-2; D is uncertain. The CDR3 extends over 17 amino acids. V lost 3 bases and J 3 bases, leaving 20 bases between the germline ends. Germline values: CDR1 LNHDA, CDR2 SQIVND (reference sequence). CDR3 DNA: TGTGCCAGTAGTATCCCGGAGGCGGACGGAAGTTACTATGGCTACACCTTC. This translates into CASSIPEADGSYYGYTF.